These 23 T cell receptor beta chains originate from one sample sequenced in a study of T cells after yellow fever vaccination (dated by TCRdb to the late 2010s). The library relied on 5' RACE. Sequencing was carried out with an Illumina NovaSeq 6000. The public reads were reprocessed in TCRdb via fastp at Q25 and MiXCR, keeping in-frame beta chains. Rows are unified per CDR3 protein, each entry keeping the most common DNA and genes. This sample gives about 340,000 distinct CDR3 sequences in total; almost 4% of them show up just once. The top ten clonotypes cover 20% to 30% of the sample. The label giving this sample's treatment or condition can be read as: live attenuated yellow fever vaccine strain. The sample in question was PBMCs, obtained 5 days after the yellow fever booster vaccination. The receptor set was obtained from a man in his late teens or twenties who received the YFV17D yellow fever vaccine.

This clonotype was detected a few times. The chain employs TRBV27 and TRBJ2-7; D may be TRBD2 (5 bases). Germline CDR1 is MNHEY and CDR2 is SMNVEV (reference sequence). V gave up 6 bases and J gave up 6 bases, with 9 bases separating them. The CDR3 covers 11 residues. The CDR3 nucleotides read TGTGCCAGCAGGGGCCGGGGCGAGCAGTACGTC. This translates into CASRGRGEQYV.

This clonotype was seen many times. The junction departs from the called germline gene at one end, perhaps through a read error. V usage is TRBV7-9 and J usage is TRBJ2-3; 9 bases agree with TRBD2. This CDR3 contains 15 residues. CDR1 SEHNR and CDR2 FQNEAQ come from the germline V gene (reference sequence). This CDR3 is CASSLASGGTDTQYF. As DNA, the CDR3 is TGCGCCAGCAGCTTGGCTAGCGGGGGCACAGATACGCAGTATTTT.

The sample holds a few counts of this clonotype. The gene calls are TRBV5-6 and TRBJ2-3, with D uncertain. The length of the CDR3 is 14 residues. Germline CDR1 is SGHDT and CDR2 is YYEEEE. Between the trimmed V and J ends, which lost 4 bases and 1 base, there was a span of 10 bases. The CDR3 sequence is CASSRVDGTDTQYF. The CDR3 DNA reads as TGTGCCAGCAGCCGAGTGGATGGCACAGATACGCAGTATTTT.

The chain joins TRBV10-3 to TRBJ1-5; D is unresolved. The CDR3 spans 13 residues. V lost 1 base and J 0 bases, leaving 1 base between the germline ends. The germline gives CDR1 ENHRY, CDR2 SYGVKD. The CDR3, as DNA: TGTGCCATCAGTGAGTATAGCAATCAGCCCCAGCATTTT. It encodes CAISEYSNQPQHF.

V and J are TRBV2 and TRBJ2-1; TRBD2 aligns across 12 bases. With V trimmed by 7 bases and J by 4 bases, 2 bases remained unmatched. Germline V lookup: CDR1 SNHLY, CDR2 FYNNEI. This CDR3 spans 14 amino acids. The CDR3 coding sequence is TGTGCCAGCAAAGGACTAGCGGGGTACAATGAGCAGTTCTTC. It specifies CASKGLAGYNEQFF.

The CDR3 loop is CASSYPHPGPTLGDEKLFF. For the CDR3, the DNA is TGTGCCAGCAGTTACCCCCACCCCGGGCCCACCTTGGGAGACGAAAAACTGTTTTTT. The V and J genes are TRBV6-6 and TRBJ1-4; D is ambiguous. Germline CDR1 and CDR2: MNHNY and SVGAGI (reference sequence). This CDR3 comprises 19 residues. Deletions cut 2 bases from V and 8 bases from J, with 27 bases between.

There are many counts of this clonotype. J is TRBJ2-3 and V is TRBV5-1; 9 nucleotides agree with TRBD2. Trimming at V came to 2 bases and at J to 2 bases, leaving 12 bases not matched to a gene. Looked up from germline, CDR1 is SGHRS and CDR2 is YFSETQ. CDR3 length: 18 amino acids. CDR3 loop: CASSLNTFLAGYTDTQYF. CDR3 in DNA: TGCGCCAGCAGCTTAAACACATTTCTAGCGGGGTACACAGATACGCAGTATTTT.

The J gene is TRBJ2-6, the V gene TRBV5-1; unclear D gene. This CDR3 has 15 amino acids. The germline V gene has CDR1 SGHRS and CDR2 YFSETQ. Trimming left V 0 bases short and J 1 base short, with 5 bases between. The CDR3 sequence: CASSLVRSGANVLTF. CDR3 nucleotides: TGCGCCAGCAGCTTGGTCAGGTCTGGGGCCAACGTCCTGACTTTC. The full variable domain, rest sourced from reference TRBV5-1 and TRBJ2-6, is KAGVTQTPRYLIKTRGQQVTLSCSPISGHRSVSWYQQTPGQGLQFLFEYFSETQRNKGNFPGRFSGRQFSNSRSEMNVSTLELGDSALYLCASSLVRSGANVLTFGAGSRLTVL.

The chain recombines TRBV29-1 with TRBJ1-4; D gene unclear. The CDR3 contains 12 residues. Germline V gene data show CDR1 as SQVTM and CDR2 as ANQGSEA. Trimming stripped 3 bases from V and 5 bases from J, with 7 bases between. Written as DNA, the CDR3 is TGCAGCGTTGAGGGGATAAATGAAAAACTGTTTTTT. Encoded protein: CSVEGINEKLFF.

This clonotype was seen at least ten times. The gene calls are TRBV11-2 and TRBJ2-7, with TRBD1 matching over 7 bases. With V trimmed by 0 bases and J by 0 bases, 2 bases remained unmatched. Germline assignment: CDR1 SGHAT and CDR2 FQNNGV. The CDR3 runs 15 residues. The DNA of the CDR3 is TGTGCCAGCAGCTTAGATTGGGACAGCTCCTACGAGCAGTACGTC. This codes for CASSLDWDSSYEQYV.

There are a few counts of this clonotype. The chain carries TRBV5-1 and TRBJ2-3, with D unclear. CDR1 and CDR2 from the germline V gene are SGHRS and YFSETQ. The CDR3 is made up of 15 amino acids. Trimming took 0 bases from V and 1 from J, leaving 9 bases between them. The CDR3, as DNA: TGCGCCAGCAGCTTGGAACTAACCCGCACAGATACGCAGTATTTT. This gives the protein CASSLELTRTDTQYF.

The chain couples TRBV28 to TRBJ1-5, with 7 positions matching TRBD1. Germline CDR1 MDHEN, CDR2 SYDVKM. This CDR3 is built from 17 residues. V shed 4 bases, J shed 0 bases, and the junction held 9 bases outside the gene matches. The CDR3 spells CASSSPGTAYSNQPQHF. CDR3 nucleotide sequence: TGTGCCAGCAGTTCGCCCGGGACAGCCTATAGCAATCAGCCCCAGCATTTT.

V is TRBV7-2 and J is TRBJ2-3; no definite D call. The CDR3 contains 16 residues. The germline CDR1 and CDR2 sequences are SGHTA and FQGNSA. Trimming stripped 5 bases from V and 4 bases from J, with 19 bases between. The CDR3 is CASSLSGPRLADTQYF. CDR3 coding DNA: TGTGCCAGCAGCCTCTCCGGGCCGCGACTGGCAGATACGCAGTATTTT.

This clonotype appeared a few times. V is TRBV7-6 and J is TRBJ1-1; D not certain. The CDR3 loop spans 13 amino acids. Trimming cost V 5 bases and J 3 bases, with 10 bases left between them. Germline lookup yields CDR1 SGHVS and CDR2 FNYEAQ. The CDR3 nucleotides read TGTGCCAGCAGCGCAAGCGATGACACTGAAGCTTTCTTT. Its protein is CASSASDDTEAFF.

The J gene is TRBJ2-7, the V gene TRBV9, with TRBD1 as a possible D gene (6 bases). The CDR3 runs to 15 residues. V gave up 0 bases and J gave up 2 bases, with 12 bases separating them. Germline V gene data show CDR1 as SGDLS and CDR2 as YYNGEE. The CDR3, as DNA: TGTGCCAGCAGCGTAGATACAGGGTTCCCCTACGAGCAGTACTTC. This sequence encodes CASSVDTGFPYEQYF. The full variable domain, in which reference TRBV9 and TRBJ2-7 provide the parts outside the CDR3, is DSGVTQTPKHLITATGQRVTLRCSPRSGDLSVYWYQQSLDQGLQFLIQYYNGEERAKGNILERFSAQQFPDLHSELNLSSLELGDSALYFCASSVDTGFPYEQYFGPGTRLTVT.

This clonotype appeared many times. This rearrangement joins TRBV10-1 to TRBJ2-1; D uncertain. This CDR3 is 12 amino acids long. The germline V and J ends were trimmed by 9 bases and 10 bases, with 16 bases remaining between them. CDR1 is WNHNN and CDR2 is SYGVQD in the germline V gene (reference sequence). CDR3 sequence (DNA): TGCGCCAGGGGAAGTAGAAGTCCGGAGCAGTTCTTC. As protein: CARGSRSPEQFF.

The genes are TRBV11-2 and TRBJ2-3, with D possibly being TRBD1 or TRBD2 (5 bases each). The CDR3 spans 14 residues. Germline V gives CDR1 SGHAT, CDR2 FQNNGV. V dropped 4 bases and J dropped 4 bases, with 12 bases sitting between them. CDR3 nucleotides: TGTGCCAGCAGCTCGGGGTCGGGGCCAGATACGCAGTATTTT. Protein sequence: CASSSGSGPDTQYF.

The sample holds a few counts of this clonotype. The V gene is TRBV25-1, the J gene TRBJ1-6; D not certain. The V and J ends lost 3 bases and 7 bases respectively, with 10 bases between them. The CDR3 is made up of 14 amino acids. CDR1 is MGHDK, CDR2 SYGVNS, per germline. CDR3 residues: CASSEVSWNSPLHF. The CDR3 nucleotides are TGTGCCAGCAGTGAGGTGTCTTGGAATTCACCCCTCCACTTT.

This clonotype was seen many times. The chain uses TRBV18 and TRBJ1-2; D gene ambiguous. CDR1 and CDR2 from the germline V gene are KGHSH and LQKENI. This CDR3 spans 13 amino acids. V dropped 1 base and J dropped 4 bases, with 7 bases sitting between them. CDR3 sequence reads: CASSPLPTYGYTF. The CDR3 nucleotides are TGTGCCAGCTCACCACTCCCGACCTATGGCTACACCTTC.

This clonotype was seen repeatedly, ten times or more. The V gene is TRBV18, the J gene TRBJ2-7, with TRBD1 as a possible D gene (6 bases). The germline V and J ends were trimmed by 4 bases and 2 bases, with 12 bases remaining between them. This CDR3 comprises 14 residues. From germline, CDR1 is KGHSH and CDR2 LQKENI. This CDR3 reads CASSQGRDTYEQYF. The CDR3 nucleotides are TGTGCCAGCTCACAAGGCCGGGACACCTACGAGCAGTACTTC.

This clonotype was detected many times. This rearrangement joins TRBV7-2 to TRBJ1-4, with D possibly TRBD1 on 6 matching bases. With 5 bases removed from V and 5 bases from J, the gap between germline ends came to 15 bases. The CDR3 is 15 amino acids. Germline V gene data show CDR1 as SGHTA and CDR2 as FQGNSA. DNA of the CDR3: TGTGCCAGCAGCGAAGTAGGGGGGTCAAATGAAAAACTGTTTTTT. Translating it yields CASSEVGGSNEKLFF. Based on the CDR3 plus reference TRBV7-2 and TRBJ1-4, the full variable domain is GAGVSQSPSNKVTEKGKDVELRCDPISGHTALYWYRQSLGQGLEFLIYFQGNSAPDKSGLPSDRFSAERTGGSVSTLTIQRTQQEDSAVYLCASSEVGGSNEKLFFGSGTQLSVL.

The gene calls are TRBV15 and TRBJ2-3; D is unresolved. This CDR3 region has 15 residues. The V gene's germline CDR1 is LNHNV and CDR2 YYDKDF (reference sequence). V lost 4 bases, J lost 0 bases, and 11 bases lay in between. The CDR3 nucleotides are TGTGCCACCAGCACACTACCTTCTAGCACAGATACGCAGTATTTT. It encodes CATSTLPSSTDTQYF.

This clonotype was picked up many times. The chain joins TRBV3-1 to TRBJ1-4, with a possible D match to TRBD1 (6 bases). The V and J ends lost 5 bases and 7 bases respectively, with 17 bases between them. The CDR3 extends over 15 amino acids. Germline lookup yields CDR1 LGHDT and CDR2 YNNKEL (reference sequence). For the CDR3, the DNA is TGTGCCAGCAGCTCTCGGACGGAAGGGGGTGAAAAACTGTTTTTT. This translates into CASSSRTEGGEKLFF.